One sample yielded the 24 T cell receptor beta chains listed below, sequenced in a study of CD8+CD57+ T cells in acquired aplastic anemia. Only patients with CD8+CD57+ cell expansion on flow cytometry were chosen for sequencing. CDR3 and TCR beta VDJ profiling relied on genomic DNA as the template. TCRdb used MiXCR to reprocess the reads, holding one entry per CDR3 protein. The table records about 160,000 distinct CDR3 sequences, 71% of them present only once. The sequencing input was sorted CD4+, CD8+, or CD8+CD57+ T cells (not recorded which) from PBMCs. The receptors were sampled from a human donor with aplastic anemia.

This clonotype came up a few times. This chain connects TRBV7-8 to TRBJ2-1; unclear D gene. The CDR3 totals 16 residues. The germline gives CDR1 SGHVS, CDR2 FQNEAQ. The V and J ends lost 1 base and 5 bases respectively, with 15 bases between them. CDR3 DNA: TGTGCCAGCAGCTTAGAGGTCGGGCAACCCCACAATGAGCAGTTCTTC. Protein sequence: CASSLEVGQPHNEQFF.

The rearrangement joins TRBV4-2 to TRBJ2-7; D possibly corresponds to TRBD2 (6 bases). The V gene's germline CDR1 is LGHNA and CDR2 YNFKEQ. Trimming removed 1 base at V and 7 bases at J, with 17 bases between. The CDR3 totals 15 residues. CDR3 loop: CASSQGGTPSWEQYF. Written as DNA, the CDR3 is TGTGCCAGCAGCCAAGGGGGGACTCCCTCGTGGGAGCAGTACTTC.

V is TRBV12-5 and J is TRBJ2-4, with D hard to call. Trimming removed 7 bases from V and 9 bases from J, with 13 bases in between. The germline gives CDR1 LGHNT, CDR2 FRNRAP. CDR3 length: 12 amino acids. In DNA, the CDR3 is TGTGCTAGTGCTCCGATTTCGAGCATTCAGTACTTC. Its protein is CASAPISSIQYF.

The genes are TRBV24-1 and TRBJ2-3; D perhaps matches TRBD1 (5 bases). This CDR3 has 13 amino acids. The V gene lost 9 bases and the J gene lost 1 base, with 10 bases spanning the gap. Germline CDR1 reads KGHDR; CDR2 reads SFDVKD. The CDR3 here is CATGTRGTDTQYF. CDR3 sequence (DNA): TGTGCCACCGGCACCAGGGGCACAGATACGCAGTATTTT.

This clonotype was seen just once. V is TRBV9 and J is TRBJ1-5; TRBD1 matches 8 bases. Losses at the gene ends were 3 bases for V and 9 bases for J; bases not matched to a gene: 8. Germline CDR1 and CDR2: SGDLS and YYNGEE. The CDR3 is 14 residues long. Here the CDR3 reads CASSDRQGTGPQHF. The CDR3 bases are TGTGCCAGCAGCGACCGACAGGGGACGGGGCCCCAGCATTTT.

The chain recombines TRBV20-1 with TRBJ1-2, with D possibly matching TRBD1 (5 bases). Germline values: CDR1 DFQATT, CDR2 SNEGSKA (reference sequence). V was clipped by 6 bases and J by 5 bases, with 22 bases between them. The CDR3 runs 15 residues. The CDR3 DNA follows: TGCAGTGCGAACCAACAGCAGGGATCAATTTATGGCTACACCTTC. Translating it yields CSANQQQGSIYGYTF.

The rearrangement links TRBV29-1 to TRBJ2-7; 7 nucleotides match TRBD2. CDR1 and CDR2 (germline): SQVTM, ANQGSEA. The junction had 7 bases not matched to a gene; V was cut back by 6 bases and J by 2 bases. This CDR3 region has 13 residues. The DNA of the CDR3 is TGCAGCGTGTACGGGGAGGGCCCCTACGAGCAGTACTTC. Amino acid sequence: CSVYGEGPYEQYF.

J is TRBJ2-1 and V is TRBV7-9; weak D call: TRBD1 (6 bases). V was pared by 5 bases and J by 6 bases, with 23 bases between. The CDR3 is 17 residues long. Germline CDR1 reads SEHNR; CDR2 reads FQNEAQ (reference sequence). The CDR3 coding sequence is TGTGCCAGCAGCCCCAAATGGACAGCTCTTCCCCCCAATGAGCAGTTCTTC. Protein product: CASSPKWTALPPNEQFF.

The chain couples TRBV19 to TRBJ1-2, with 9 bases matching TRBD1. Trimming cost V 3 bases and J 6 bases; bases outside gene matches: 20. The CDR3 sequence is 19 residues long. CDR1 is LNHDA, CDR2 SQIVND, per germline (reference sequence). In DNA form, the CDR3 reads TGTGCCAGTAGTATCGAAGAGGGGACAGGGCAAACCCTCTATGATGGCTACACCTTC. This encodes CASSIEEGTGQTLYDGYTF.

This chain connects TRBV20-1 to TRBJ2-5; D is ambiguous. The closer fit of TRBJ2-7 to the DNA end suggests the J call may be wrong. CDR3 length: 15 residues. Looked up from germline, CDR1 is DFQATT and CDR2 is SNEGSKA (reference sequence). The DNA of the CDR3 is TGCAGTGCTAGATTACCGGGCCTAAGCTCCTACGAGCAGTACTTC. Amino acids: CSARLPGLSSYEQYF.

The sample holds a few counts of this clonotype. The chain links TRBV7-6 to TRBJ2-7; D is unresolved. CDR3 length: 14 residues. Germline lookup yields CDR1 SGHVS and CDR2 FNYEAQ. Trimming left V 1 base short and J 0 bases short, with 7 bases between. The DNA for the CDR3 is TGTGCCAGCAGCTTAGTCTGGGACTCCTACGAGCAGTACTTC. As protein: CASSLVWDSYEQYF.

This chain connects TRBV7-8 to TRBJ2-3; 11 nucleotides align to TRBD2. The CDR3 has 17 amino acids. The germline CDR1 and CDR2 sequences are SGHVS and FQNEAQ. Trimming removed 8 bases from V and 6 bases from J; junction bases left unmatched: 16. The CDR3 sequence is CASRPPQLAGGLDTQYF. The DNA for the CDR3 is TGTGCCAGCCGACCTCCCCAGTTAGCGGGAGGGCTGGATACGCAGTATTTT.

The chain combines TRBV4-3 with TRBJ2-2, with a weak D call TRBD1 (5 bases). The V end was cut by 4 bases, the J end by 1 base, with 10 bases between. The CDR3 contains 15 residues. Per germline, CDR1 LGHNA and CDR2 YSLEER. The CDR3 protein is CASSLGQLNTGELFF. For the CDR3, the DNA is TGCGCCAGCAGCCTAGGACAACTGAACACCGGGGAGCTGTTTTTT.

This clonotype has a handful of counts. The chain employs TRBV7-9 and TRBJ2-7; D ambiguous. Looked up from germline, CDR1 is SEHNR and CDR2 is FQNEAQ (reference sequence). Between the trimmed V and J ends, which lost 6 bases and 5 bases, there was a span of 8 bases. The CDR3 is made up of 11 amino acids. CDR3 region: CASSSLDEQYF. The CDR3 DNA reads TGTGCCAGCAGTAGTCTAGACGAGCAGTACTTC.

The chain recombines TRBV7-2 with TRBJ1-2; 7 nucleotides agree with TRBD1. The germline V gene has CDR1 SGHTA and CDR2 FQGNSA. This CDR3 spans 14 amino acids. The V segment lost 5 bases and the J segment 5 bases; nucleotides outside the gene matches: 8. DNA for the CDR3: TGTGCCAGCAGCCCGGACAGGCCGAGGTATGGCTACACCTTC. Protein: CASSPDRPRYGYTF.

A remark on this clonotype: The CDR3 end shows no conserved phenylalanine or tryptophan, and so a read error is likely. The limits of the CDR3 on the DNA are not certain, so only TCRdb's listed CDR3 is given. The rearrangement links TRBV29-1 to TRBJ1-1; no check of the table's D call, TRBD1, against the DNA was made. CDR1 and CDR2 (germline): SQVTM, ANQGSEA. The CDR3 sequence runs 9 residues, both termini included. CDR3 residues: CSVDSGGMI.

This clonotype has ten or more counts. The V and J genes are TRBV20-1 and TRBJ2-2; possibly TRBD1 for D (5 bases). Per the germline V gene, CDR1 is DFQATT and CDR2 is SNEGSKA (reference sequence). This CDR3 region has 12 residues. Trimming left V 4 bases short and J 6 bases short, with 9 bases between. In DNA form, the CDR3 reads TGCAGTGCTACTCCAGGGTCCGGGGAGCTGTTTTTT. Its translation is CSATPGSGELFF.

This clonotype appeared a single time. V gene TRBV19 combines with J gene TRBJ2-1, with 12 bases identical to TRBD2. CDR3 length equals 15 residues. Per germline, CDR1 LNHDA and CDR2 SQIVND (reference sequence). Trimming cost V 8 bases and J 8 bases; bases outside gene matches: 10. The CDR3 DNA follows: TGTGCCAGTGAAACCGGGACTAGCGGGCCTGATGAGCAGTTCTTC. Amino acids: CASETGTSGPDEQFF. Full variable domain (missing parts from reference TRBV19 and TRBJ2-1): DGGITQSPKYLFRKEGQNVTLSCEQNLNHDAMYWYRQDPGQGLRLIYYSQIVNDFQKGDIAEGYSVSREKKESFPLTVTSAQKNPTAFYLCASETGTSGPDEQFFGPGTRLTVL.

About this clonotype: This could be a read error, since a much larger clone is one nucleotide away. This chain joins TRBV6-1 and TRBJ2-5; D gene uncertain. Germline V gives CDR1 MNHNS, CDR2 SASEGT. This CDR3 is built from 11 residues. For the CDR3, the DNA is TGTGCCAGCAGTGGTTTTGTGGCCCAGTGCTTC. Its translation is CASSGFVAQCF.

A note on this clonotype: Given a much more abundant clone one base away, this may be a read error. The V gene is TRBV6-1, the J gene TRBJ2-3; D perhaps matches TRBD1 (5 bases). Judging by the DNA end, TRBJ1-5 fits better; the J call may be wrong. The V gene's germline CDR1 is MNHNS and CDR2 SASEGT. The CDR3 consists of 15 residues. CDR3 sequence: CASTRLAGDADTQHF. The DNA of the CDR3 is TGTGCCAGCACTCGACTAGCGGGGGACGCAGATACGCAGCATTTT.

Remarks on this clonotype: A much larger clone lies one base from this, so it may be a read error. V is TRBV6-4 and J is TRBJ2-2; D possibly corresponds to TRBD1 (5 bases). The CDR3 length is 13 residues. CDR1 is MRHNA, CDR2 SNTAGT, per germline. CDR3 protein: CAGSEKGTGELFF. In DNA, the CDR3 is TGTGCCGGCAGTGAGAAGGGGACCGGGGAGCTGTTTTTT.

V and J are TRBV7-8 and TRBJ2-1; the match to TRBD2 covers 8 bases. Germline assignment: CDR1 SGHVS and CDR2 FQNEAQ. The CDR3 has 16 residues. V gave up 4 bases and J gave up 5 bases; unmatched junction bases: 10. The CDR3: CASSSKRESINNEQFF. The CDR3 nucleotides are TGTGCCAGCAGCTCCAAGCGGGAGTCAATAAACAATGAGCAGTTCTTC.

This clonotype was detected ten times or more. The chain is built from TRBV13 and TRBJ2-5; no clear D. The CDR3 runs to 13 residues. V was cut by 5 bases and J by 3 bases, with 10 bases left in between. Germline V gene sequence: CDR1 PRHDT, CDR2 FYEKMQ (reference sequence). The CDR3 coding sequence is TGTGCCAGCAGCCTTTGGTCCAAAGAGACCCAGTACTTC. Encoded protein: CASSLWSKETQYF.

The CDR3 coding sequence is TGTGCCAGCACCCTAGGGACAGTTGAGCAGTTCTTC. As protein: CASTLGTVEQFF. The V call is TRBV12-3 or TRBV12-4, the J call TRBJ2-1; 7 bases align to TRBD1. Trimming at V came to 7 bases and at J to 9 bases, leaving 6 bases not matched to a gene. The CDR3 consists of 12 residues.